This paragraph covers one T cell receptor (beta chain) sequence. TCRdb keeps only in-frame clones here, not all; method: immunoSEQ multiplex PCR. The top ten clones hold approximately 4.1% of a sample with around 36,000 clones, about 85% of them seen once. The data were taken from a study of blood T cell repertoires in COVID-19. The CDR3 is made up of 14 amino acids. Germline V gene data show CDR1 as KGHSH and CDR2 as LQKENI. Unmatched junction bases numbered 6, after V lost 7 bases and J lost 4 bases. V is TRBV18 and J is TRBJ1-4; TRBD1 aligns across 7 bases. The source of this sequence is a man aged 55-75 years with acute or convalescent COVID-19. Material: peripheral blood. The CDR3 nucleotides read TGTGCCAGCTGCCCCCGGGACAGTAATGAAAAACTGTTTTTT. Amino acids: CASCPRDSNEKLFF. The variable domain in full, with the rest retrieved from reference TRBV18 and TRBJ1-4, is NAGVMQNPRHLVRRRGQEARLRCSPMKGHSHVYWYRQLPEEGLKFMVYLQKENIIDESGMPKERFSAEFPKEGPSILRIQQVVRGDSAAYFCASCPRDSNEKLFFGSGTQLSVL.